This T cell receptor (beta chain) was sequenced for a study of glioma-infiltrating T cells after dendritic cell vaccination. Overall study findings and caveats: TCR clonality showed no direct relationship with survival.

Time point here: after dendritic cell vaccination, including at tumor progression/relapse. The method was immunoSEQ multiplex PCR; TCRdb's version includes in-frame clones alone and lacks a portion of them. The sample shows 110,000 or so clones, almost 90% of them seen only once. Of note for this clone: Antigen: not known.

The starting material was blood, obtained after dendritic cell vaccination. The receptor was derived from a human donor with glioblastoma.

CDR3 sequence: CASSSITSGGAQNEQFF. Written as DNA, the CDR3 is TGTGCCAGCAGTTCTATCACTAGCGGGGGGGCGCAAAATGAGCAGTTCTTC. The V gene is TRBV5-8, the J gene TRBJ2-1; 13 nucleotides align to TRBD2. The CDR3 has 17 residues. V lost 5 bases and J lost 7; bases outside the gene matches: 12. The germline gives CDR1 SGHTS, CDR2 YDEGEE.